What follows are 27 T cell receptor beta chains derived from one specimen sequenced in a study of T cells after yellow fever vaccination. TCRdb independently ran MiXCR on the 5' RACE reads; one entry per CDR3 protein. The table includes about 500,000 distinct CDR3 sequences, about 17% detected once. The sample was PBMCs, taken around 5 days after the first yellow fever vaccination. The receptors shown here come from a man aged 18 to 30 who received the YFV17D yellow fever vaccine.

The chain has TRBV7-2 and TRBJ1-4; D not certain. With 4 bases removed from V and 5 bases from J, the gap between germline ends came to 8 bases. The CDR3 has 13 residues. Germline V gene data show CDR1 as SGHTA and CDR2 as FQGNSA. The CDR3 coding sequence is TGTGCCAGCAGCTCCCTTAACAATGAAAAACTGTTTTTT. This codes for CASSSLNNEKLFF.

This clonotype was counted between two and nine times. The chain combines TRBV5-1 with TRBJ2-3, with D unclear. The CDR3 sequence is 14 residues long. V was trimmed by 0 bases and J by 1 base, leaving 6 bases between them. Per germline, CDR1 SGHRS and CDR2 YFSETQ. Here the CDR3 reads CASSLGQRTDTQYF. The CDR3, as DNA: TGCGCCAGCAGCTTGGGGCAGCGCACAGATACGCAGTATTTT.

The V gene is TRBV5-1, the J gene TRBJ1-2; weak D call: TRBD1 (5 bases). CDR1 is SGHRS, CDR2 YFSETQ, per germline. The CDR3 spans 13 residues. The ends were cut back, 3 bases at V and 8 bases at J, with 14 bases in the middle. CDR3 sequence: CASSSGPVEGYTF. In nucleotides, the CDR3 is TGCGCCAGCAGCTCAGGGCCGGTGGAAGGCTACACCTTC.

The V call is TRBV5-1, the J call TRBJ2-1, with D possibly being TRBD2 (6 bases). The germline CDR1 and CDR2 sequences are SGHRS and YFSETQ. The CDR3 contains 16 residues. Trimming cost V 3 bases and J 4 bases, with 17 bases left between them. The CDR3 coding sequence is TGCGCCAGCAGCTCCCTTAGCGCTGGGGGGTACAATGAGCAGTTCTTC. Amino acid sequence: CASSSLSAGGYNEQFF.

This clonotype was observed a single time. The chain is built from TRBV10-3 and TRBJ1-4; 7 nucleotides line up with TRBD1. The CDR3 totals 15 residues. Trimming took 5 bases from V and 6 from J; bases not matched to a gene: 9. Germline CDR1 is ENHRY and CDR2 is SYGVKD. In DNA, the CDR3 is TGTGCCATCAGTAGCACGGGACAGTCGTATGAAAAACTGTTTTTT. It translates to CAISSTGQSYEKLFF.

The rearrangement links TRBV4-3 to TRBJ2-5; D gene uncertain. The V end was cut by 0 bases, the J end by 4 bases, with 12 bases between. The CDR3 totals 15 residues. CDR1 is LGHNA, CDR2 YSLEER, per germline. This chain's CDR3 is CASSQDMELRETQYF. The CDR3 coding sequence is TGCGCCAGCAGCCAAGATATGGAGCTTAGAGAGACCCAGTACTTC.

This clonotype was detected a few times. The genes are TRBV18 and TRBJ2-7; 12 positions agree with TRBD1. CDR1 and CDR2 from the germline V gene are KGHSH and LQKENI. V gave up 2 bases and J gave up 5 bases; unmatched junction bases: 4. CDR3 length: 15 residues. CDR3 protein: CASSPMGQGANEQYV. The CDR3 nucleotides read TGTGCCAGCTCACCAATGGGACAGGGGGCTAACGAGCAGTACGTC.

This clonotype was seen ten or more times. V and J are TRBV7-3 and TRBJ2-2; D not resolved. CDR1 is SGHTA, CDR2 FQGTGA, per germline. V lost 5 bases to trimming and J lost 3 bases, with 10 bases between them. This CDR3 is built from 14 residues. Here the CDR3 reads CASSPLGHTGELFF. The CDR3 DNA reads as TGTGCCAGCAGCCCCCTAGGCCACACCGGGGAGCTGTTTTTT. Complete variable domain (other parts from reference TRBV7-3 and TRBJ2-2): GAGVSQTPSNKVTEKGKYVELRCDPISGHTALYWYRQSLGQGPEFLIYFQGTGAADDSGLPNDRFFAVRPEGSVSTLKIQRTERGDSAVYLCASSPLGHTGELFFGEGSRLTVL.

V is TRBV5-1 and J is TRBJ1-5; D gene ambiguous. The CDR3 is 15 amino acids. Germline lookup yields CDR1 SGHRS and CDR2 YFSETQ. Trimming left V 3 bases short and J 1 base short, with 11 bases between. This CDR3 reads CASSWGAGSNQPQHF. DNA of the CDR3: TGCGCCAGCAGCTGGGGTGCGGGGAGCAATCAGCCCCAGCATTTT.

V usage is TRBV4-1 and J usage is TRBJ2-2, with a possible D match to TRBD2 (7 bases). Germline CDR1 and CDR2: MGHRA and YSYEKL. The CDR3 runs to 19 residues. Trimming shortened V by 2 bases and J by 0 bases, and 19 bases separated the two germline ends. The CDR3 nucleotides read TGCGCCAGCAGCCAAAGAGGGGGGGCGGGTTTCGCGAACACCGGGGAGCTGTTTTTT. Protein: CASSQRGGAGFANTGELFF.

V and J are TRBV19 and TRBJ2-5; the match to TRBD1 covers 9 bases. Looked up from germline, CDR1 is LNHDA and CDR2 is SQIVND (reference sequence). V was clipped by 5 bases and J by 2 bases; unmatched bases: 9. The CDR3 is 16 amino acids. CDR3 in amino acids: CASSSLGTGRQETQYF. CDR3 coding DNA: TGTGCCAGTAGTTCGCTCGGGACAGGGAGGCAAGAGACCCAGTACTTC. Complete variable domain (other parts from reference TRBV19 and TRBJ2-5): DGGITQSPKYLFRKEGQNVTLSCEQNLNHDAMYWYRQDPGQGLRLIYYSQIVNDFQKGDIAEGYSVSREKKESFPLTVTSAQKNPTAFYLCASSSLGTGRQETQYFGPGTRLLVL.

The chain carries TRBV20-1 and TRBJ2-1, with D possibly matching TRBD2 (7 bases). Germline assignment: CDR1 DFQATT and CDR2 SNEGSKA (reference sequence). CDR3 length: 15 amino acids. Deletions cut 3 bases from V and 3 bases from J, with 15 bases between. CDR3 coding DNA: TGCAGTGCTAGGGTCGGACTAGGGGGCTACAATGAGCAGTTCTTC. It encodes CSARVGLGGYNEQFF.

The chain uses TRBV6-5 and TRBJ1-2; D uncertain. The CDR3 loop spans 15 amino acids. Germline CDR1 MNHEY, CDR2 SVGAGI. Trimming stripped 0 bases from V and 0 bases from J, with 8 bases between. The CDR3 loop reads CASSYSEVANYGYTF. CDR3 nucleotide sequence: TGTGCCAGCAGTTACTCCGAGGTAGCTAACTATGGCTACACCTTC.

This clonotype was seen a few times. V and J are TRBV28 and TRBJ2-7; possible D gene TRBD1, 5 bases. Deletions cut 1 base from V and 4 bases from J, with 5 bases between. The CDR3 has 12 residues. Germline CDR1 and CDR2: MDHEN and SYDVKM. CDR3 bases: TGTGCCAGCAGTTTATCAGGGTACGAGCAGTACGTC. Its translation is CASSLSGYEQYV.

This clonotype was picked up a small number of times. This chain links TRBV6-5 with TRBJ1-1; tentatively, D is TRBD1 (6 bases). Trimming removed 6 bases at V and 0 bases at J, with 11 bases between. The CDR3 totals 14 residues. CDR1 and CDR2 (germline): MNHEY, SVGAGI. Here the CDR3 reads CASSYRAMNTEAFF. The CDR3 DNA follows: TGTGCCAGCAGCTACAGGGCCATGAACACTGAAGCTTTCTTT.

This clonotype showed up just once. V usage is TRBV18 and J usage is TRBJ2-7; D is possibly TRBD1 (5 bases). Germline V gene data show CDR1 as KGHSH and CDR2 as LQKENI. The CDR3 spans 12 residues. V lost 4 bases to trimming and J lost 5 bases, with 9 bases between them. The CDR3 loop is CASSRSRDEQYV. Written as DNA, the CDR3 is TGTGCCAGCTCACGGTCCAGGGACGAGCAGTACGTC.

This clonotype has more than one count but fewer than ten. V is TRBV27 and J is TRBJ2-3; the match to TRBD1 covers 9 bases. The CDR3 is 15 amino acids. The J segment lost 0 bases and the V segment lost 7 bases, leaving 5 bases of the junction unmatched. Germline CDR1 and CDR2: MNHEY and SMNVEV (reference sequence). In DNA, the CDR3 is TGTGCCAGCAAAACAGGGGGCTTAAGCACAGATACGCAGTATTTT. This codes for CASKTGGLSTDTQYF.

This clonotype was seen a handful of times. CDR3 residues: CASSLARGSNNSPLHF. The CDR3 bases are TGTGCCAGCAGCTTAGCAAGGGGATCAAATAATTCACCCCTCCACTTT. The V call is TRBV7-8, the J call TRBJ1-6, with D maybe TRBD1 (5 bases). The CDR3 extends over 16 amino acids. Trimming took off 0 bases at V and 5 bases at J, with 11 bases between the two ends. CDR1 SGHVS and CDR2 FQNEAQ come from the germline V gene.

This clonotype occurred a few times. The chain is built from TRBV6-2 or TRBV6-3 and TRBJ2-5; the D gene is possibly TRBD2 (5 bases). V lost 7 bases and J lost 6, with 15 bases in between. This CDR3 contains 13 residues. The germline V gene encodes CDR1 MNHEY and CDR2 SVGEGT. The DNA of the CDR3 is TGTGCCAGCACCCCTGGGAGCGGAAAGACCCAGTACTTC. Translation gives CASTPGSGKTQYF.

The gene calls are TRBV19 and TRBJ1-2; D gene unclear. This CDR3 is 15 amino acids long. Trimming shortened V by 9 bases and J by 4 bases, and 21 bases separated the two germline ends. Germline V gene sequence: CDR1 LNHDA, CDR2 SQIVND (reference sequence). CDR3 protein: CASRRFGSEGYGYTF. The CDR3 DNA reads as TGTGCCAGCAGGCGCTTTGGGTCCGAGGGCTATGGCTACACCTTC. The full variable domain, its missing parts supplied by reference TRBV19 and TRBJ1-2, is DGGITQSPKYLFRKEGQNVTLSCEQNLNHDAMYWYRQDPGQGLRLIYYSQIVNDFQKGDIAEGYSVSREKKESFPLTVTSAQKNPTAFYLCASRRFGSEGYGYTFGSGTRLTVV.

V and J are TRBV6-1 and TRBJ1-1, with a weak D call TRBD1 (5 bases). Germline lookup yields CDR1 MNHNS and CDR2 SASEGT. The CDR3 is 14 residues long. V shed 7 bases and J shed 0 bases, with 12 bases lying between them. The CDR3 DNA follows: TGTGCCAGCATCCAAAGACAGCTGAACACTGAAGCTTTCTTT. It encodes CASIQRQLNTEAFF.

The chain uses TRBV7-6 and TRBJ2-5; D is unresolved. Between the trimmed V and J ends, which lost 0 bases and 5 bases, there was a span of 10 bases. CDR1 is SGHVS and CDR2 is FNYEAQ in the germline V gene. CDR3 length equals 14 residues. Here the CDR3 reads CASSLAPSGETQYF. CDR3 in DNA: TGTGCCAGCAGCTTAGCCCCCTCCGGGGAGACCCAGTACTTC.

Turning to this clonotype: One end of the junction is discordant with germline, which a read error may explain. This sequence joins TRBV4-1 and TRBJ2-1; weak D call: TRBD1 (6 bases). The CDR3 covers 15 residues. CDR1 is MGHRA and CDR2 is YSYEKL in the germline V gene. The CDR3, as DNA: TGCGCCAGCAGCGAAGAACAGGGTCTGGGCTGGGAGCAGTTCTTC. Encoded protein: CASSEEQGLGWEQFF.

DNA of the CDR3: TGCAGCGTTGCCCCCCGGGGGCAAGGTGAAAAACTGTTTTTT. Amino acids: CSVAPRGQGEKLFF. The chain employs TRBV29-1 and TRBJ1-4, with D possibly matching TRBD1 (6 bases). The CDR3 is made up of 14 amino acids. Germline V gene data show CDR1 as SQVTM and CDR2 as ANQGSEA. The ends were cut back, 4 bases at V and 7 bases at J, with 16 bases in the middle.

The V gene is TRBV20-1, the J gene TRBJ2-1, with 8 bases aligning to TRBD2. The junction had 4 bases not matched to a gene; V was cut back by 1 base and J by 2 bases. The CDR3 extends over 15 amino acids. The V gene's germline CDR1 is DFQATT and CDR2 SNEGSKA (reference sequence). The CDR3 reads CSARVGTSPYNEQFF. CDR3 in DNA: TGCAGTGCTAGAGTGGGGACTAGTCCCTACAATGAGCAGTTCTTC.

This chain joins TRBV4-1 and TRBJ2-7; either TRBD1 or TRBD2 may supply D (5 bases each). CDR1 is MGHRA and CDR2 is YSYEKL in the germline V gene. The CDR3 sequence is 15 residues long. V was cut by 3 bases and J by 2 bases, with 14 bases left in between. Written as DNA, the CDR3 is TGCGCCAGCAGCCACCTAGGGACCCCCACCTACGAGCAGTACTTC. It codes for CASSHLGTPTYEQYF.

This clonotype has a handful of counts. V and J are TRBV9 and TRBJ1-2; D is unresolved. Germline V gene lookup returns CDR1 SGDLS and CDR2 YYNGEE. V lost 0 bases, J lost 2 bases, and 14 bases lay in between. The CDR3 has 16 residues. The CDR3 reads CASSVGPGPSNYGYTF. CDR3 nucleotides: TGTGCCAGCAGCGTAGGGCCCGGCCCTTCGAACTATGGCTACACCTTC.